This T cell receptor (beta chain) was documented in a study of siplizumab effects on memory and regulatory T cells. Between the trimmed V and J ends, which lost 0 bases and 2 bases, there was a span of 14 bases. Germline V CDR1 and CDR2: GTSNPN, SVGIG (reference sequence). The CDR3 totals 15 residues. Profiling relied on immunoSEQ multiplex PCR, and the TCRdb table lists in-frame clones only, not all of them. The sample carries about 100,000 clones, more than 85% recorded once. This TCR came from a human donor in good health. The chain links TRBV30 to TRBJ2-7; D call uncertain. The sequenced sample consisted of CD4+ T cells sorted from blood. Here the CDR3 DNA reads TGTGCCTGGAGTGTACGGGTACCACCAACCTACGAGCAGTACTTC. It yields the protein CAWSVRVPPTYEQYF.